What follows are 15 T cell receptor beta chains derived from one specimen sequenced in a study of shared clonotypes between healthy human individuals. Produced via immunoSEQ multiplex PCR; TCRdb's table is partial and in-frame only. This sample has approximately 2.5 million clones; 85% to 95% occur once, and the top ten carry about 0.13%. The sequenced sample consisted of naive CD4+ T cells sorted from blood. Subset given: CD45RA+ positively selected. These receptors came from a young man in good health.

The table lists this clone with a few counts. This chain links TRBV6-1 with TRBJ1-5, with D hard to call. The CDR3 is 13 amino acids. Germline loops: CDR1 MNHNS, CDR2 SASEGT. V was pared by 2 bases and J by 3 bases, with 5 bases between. For the CDR3, the DNA is TGTGCCAGCAGTGAACTGGACAATCAGCCCCAGCATTTT. It encodes CASSELDNQPQHF.

The chain has TRBV28 and TRBJ1-5; the match to TRBD1 covers 7 bases. The J segment lost 5 bases and the V segment lost 5 bases, leaving 9 bases of the junction unmatched. The CDR3 has 15 residues. Looked up from germline, CDR1 is MDHEN and CDR2 is SYDVKM. CDR3 loop: CASSLTGVGDQPQHF. The CDR3 DNA reads as TGTGCCAGCAGTCTTACAGGGGTAGGGGATCAGCCCCAGCATTTT.

The chain uses TRBV21-1 and TRBJ2-1; the DNA was not used to check the table's D call, TRBD2. TRBV21-1 is tagged as a pseudogene. This CDR3 region has 18 residues. The CDR3: CASSPPGKLRERCNEQFF. In nucleotides, the CDR3 is TGTGCCAGCAGCCCCCCAGGTAAGTTGCGGGAGCGATGCAATGAGCAGTTCTTC.

The genes are TRBV4-3 and TRBJ1-1, with 10 bases identical to TRBD1. CDR1 is LGHNA and CDR2 is YSLEER in the germline V gene. V dropped 4 bases and J dropped 1; count of bases not matched to a gene: 3. The CDR3 runs 15 residues. CDR3 protein: CASSLGQGSNTEAFF. CDR3 DNA: TGCGCCAGCAGCCTGGGACAGGGGTCGAACACTGAAGCTTTCTTT.

The chain carries TRBV19 and TRBJ1-2; D is undetermined. The ends were cut back, 6 bases at V and 5 bases at J, with 13 bases in the middle. Germline V CDR1 and CDR2: LNHDA, SQIVND (reference sequence). This CDR3 has 13 residues. Written as DNA, the CDR3 is TGTGCCAGTAGAGAGCAGGCGTGGTATGGCTACACCTTC. Protein sequence: CASREQAWYGYTF.

The chain employs TRBV27 and TRBJ1-4; a possible D gene is TRBD1 (6 bases). The CDR3 spans 15 residues. Germline CDR1 is MNHEY and CDR2 is SMNVEV (reference sequence). The V and J ends lost 6 bases and 3 bases respectively, with 14 bases between them. Here the CDR3 reads CASSRGGQANEKLFF. Written as DNA, the CDR3 is TGTGCCAGCAGCCGAGGGGGGCAGGCTAATGAAAAACTGTTTTTT.

This sequence joins TRBV9 and TRBJ2-2; TRBD2 agrees at 11 bases. The germline V gene encodes CDR1 SGDLS and CDR2 YYNGEE. The CDR3 spans 17 residues. Trimming removed 5 bases from V and 2 bases from J; junction bases left unmatched: 8. CDR3 sequence: CASRVGGLAGNTGELFF. CDR3 DNA sequence: TGTGCCAGCAGGGTGGGCGGACTAGCGGGTAACACCGGGGAGCTGTTTTTT. Full variable domain (outside the CDR3, taken from reference TRBV9 and TRBJ2-2): DSGVTQTPKHLITATGQRVTLRCSPRSGDLSVYWYQQSLDQGLQFLIQYYNGEERAKGNILERFSAQQFPDLHSELNLSSLELGDSALYFCASRVGGLAGNTGELFFGEGSRLTVL.

This clone was observed a single time. This chain uses TRBV19 with TRBJ1-5; 7 bases agree with TRBD1. The CDR3 has 15 amino acids. CDR1 and CDR2 from the germline V gene are LNHDA and SQIVND (reference sequence). V was clipped by 5 bases and J by 4 bases; unmatched bases: 8. In DNA, the CDR3 is TGTGCCAGTAGTCCACTCGGGACAGCTAATCAGCCCCAGCATTTT. This encodes CASSPLGTANQPQHF.

The J gene is TRBJ1-5, the V gene TRBV25-1; no clear D gene. The CDR3 covers 12 residues. The V end was cut by 4 bases, the J end by 4 bases, with 5 bases between. The germline V gene encodes CDR1 MGHDK and CDR2 SYGVNS. The CDR3 is CASSAHNQPQHF. CDR3 bases: TGTGCCAGCAGTGCCCATAATCAGCCCCAGCATTTT.

This chain links TRBV5-1 with TRBJ1-4, with D tentatively TRBD1 (5 bases). Trimming stripped 3 bases from V and 7 bases from J, with 16 bases between. The CDR3 is 15 amino acids. The germline CDR1 and CDR2 sequences are SGHRS and YFSETQ. CDR3 in DNA: TGCGCCAGCAGCTCAGGATTGTTGGGGGGTGAAAAACTGTTTTTT. This codes for CASSSGLLGGEKLFF.

With regard to this clone: This may arise from a read error, as a much more abundant clone is one base away. V and J are TRBV5-4 and TRBJ2-1, with 7 bases fitting TRBD1. Per germline, CDR1 SGHNT and CDR2 YYREEE (reference sequence). The CDR3 length is 12 residues. V was pared by 4 bases and J by 8 bases, with 3 bases of the junction left unmatched. CDR3 coding DNA: TGTGCCAGCAGCCCCAGGGGGTATGAGCAGTTCTTC. Its protein is CASSPRGYEQFF.

CDR3 protein: CASSSGQGLGELFF. The CDR3 bases are TGTGCCAGCTCATCTGGACAGGGGCTCGGGGAGCTGTTTTTT. The V call is TRBV18, the J call TRBJ2-2, with 9 bases fitting TRBD1. V shed 5 bases, J shed 7 bases, and the junction held 5 bases outside the gene matches. Germline loops: CDR1 KGHSH, CDR2 LQKENI. This CDR3 is built from 14 residues.

The chain links TRBV7-2 to TRBJ1-5; no firm D call. V lost 1 base to trimming and J lost 3 bases, with 7 bases between them. There are 14 residues in the CDR3. Germline CDR1 SGHTA, CDR2 FQGNSA. The CDR3 protein is CASSLDGNNQPQHF. The CDR3, as DNA: TGTGCCAGCAGCTTAGATGGGAACAATCAGCCCCAGCATTTT. Full variable domain (remainder filled in from reference TRBV7-2 and TRBJ1-5): GAGVSQSPSNKVTEKGKDVELRCDPISGHTALYWYRQSLGQGLEFLIYFQGNSAPDKSGLPSDRFSAERTGGSVSTLTIQRTQQEDSAVYLCASSLDGNNQPQHFGDGTRLSIL.

The chain recombines TRBV30 with TRBJ2-5; D may correspond to TRBD1 or TRBD2 (6 bases each). CDR1 and CDR2 (germline): GTSNPN, SVGIG (reference sequence). V lost 5 bases, J lost 6 bases, and 16 bases lay in between. This CDR3 contains 13 residues. CDR3: CAWGGQGLKTQYF. In nucleotides, the CDR3 is TGTGCCTGGGGGGGGCAGGGGCTGAAGACCCAGTACTTC.

Concerning this clone: Other DNA sequences in the sample encode the same CDR3. The V gene is TRBV9, the J gene TRBJ1-5; TRBD1 agrees at 7 bases. J lost 7 bases, V lost 0 bases, and 4 bases had no gene match. Germline-derived CDR1 and CDR2 are SGDLS and YYNGEE. The CDR3 sequence is 14 residues long. The CDR3 is CASSVEGGDQPQHF. In DNA form, the CDR3 reads TGTGCCAGCAGCGTAGAAGGGGGCGACCAGCCCCAGCATTTT.